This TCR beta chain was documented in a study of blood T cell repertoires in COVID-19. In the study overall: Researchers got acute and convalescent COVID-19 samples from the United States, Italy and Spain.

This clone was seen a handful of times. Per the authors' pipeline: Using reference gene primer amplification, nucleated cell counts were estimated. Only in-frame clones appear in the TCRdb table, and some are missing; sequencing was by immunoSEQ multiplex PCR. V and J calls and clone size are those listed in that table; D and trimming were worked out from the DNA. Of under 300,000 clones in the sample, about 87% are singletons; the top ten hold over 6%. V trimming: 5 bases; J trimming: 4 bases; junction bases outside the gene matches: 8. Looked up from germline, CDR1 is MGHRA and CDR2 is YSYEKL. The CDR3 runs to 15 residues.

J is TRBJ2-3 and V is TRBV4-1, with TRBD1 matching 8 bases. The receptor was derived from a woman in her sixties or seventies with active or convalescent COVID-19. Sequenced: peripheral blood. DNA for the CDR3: TGCGCCAGCAGCGGACGACCGGACAGGGCAGATACGCAGTATTTT. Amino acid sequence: CASSGRPDRADTQYF.